This passage covers 9 T cell receptor beta chains from one sample sequenced in a study of beta chain features in type 1 diabetes. Expressed TCRB transcripts were sequenced, since all the RNA that had been isolated was reverse transcribed. The repertoire was sequenced with immunoSEQ multiplex PCR; TCRdb's copy has only in-frame clones and lacks some. The table lists hundreds of thousands of clones, roughly 13% of them singletons. The sequenced sample consisted of naive CD4+ T cells from blood. These receptors were collected from a woman aged 40 to 50 in good health.

This clone was recorded a few times. CDR3 sequence (DNA): TGTGCCGCCAGAGATAGGGGAGGCTACTCACCCCTCCACTTT. Its protein is CAARDRGGYSPLHF. The gene calls are TRBV2 and TRBJ1-6, with a weak D call TRBD1 (5 bases). CDR1 SNHLY and CDR2 FYNNEI come from the germline V gene. Trimming removed 11 bases from V and 10 bases from J, with 21 bases in between. The CDR3 totals 14 residues.

V usage is TRBV18 and J usage is TRBJ1-1; D is perhaps TRBD1 (5 bases). The V gene lost 2 bases and the J gene lost 8 bases, with 15 bases spanning the gap. Germline CDR1 KGHSH, CDR2 LQKENI. The CDR3 is made up of 14 amino acids. The CDR3 sequence is CASSPYEGLMEAFF. The CDR3 DNA follows: TGTGCCAGCTCACCATACGAGGGACTTATGGAAGCTTTCTTT.

The V call is TRBV6-6, the J call TRBJ2-6, with D unclear. V shed 0 bases and J shed 1 base, with 7 bases lying between them. The germline gives CDR1 MNHNY, CDR2 SVGAGI (reference sequence). The CDR3 extends over 16 amino acids. The CDR3 nucleotides are TGTGCCAGCAGTTACTCGCCGCAGTCTGGGGCCAACGTCCTGACTTTC. Its translation is CASSYSPQSGANVLTF.

This clone appeared a few times. The rearrangement links TRBV7-9 to TRBJ2-7; perhaps TRBD1 as D (5 bases). Germline V gene sequence: CDR1 SEHNR, CDR2 FQNEAQ (reference sequence). This CDR3 region has 16 residues. V was trimmed by 1 base and J by 3 bases, leaving 16 bases between them. The CDR3 sequence: CASSLVPGQGHYEQYF. The CDR3 DNA reads as TGTGCCAGCAGCTTAGTCCCCGGCCAGGGCCACTACGAGCAGTACTTC.

V gene TRBV7-2 combines with J gene TRBJ2-1; TRBD1 matches 7 bases. This CDR3 has 16 residues. V was pared by 0 bases and J by 7 bases, with 9 bases of the junction left unmatched. Germline-derived CDR1 and CDR2 are SGHTA and FQGNSA. As DNA, the CDR3 is TGTGCCAGCAGCTTAGCCGACAGGGTTAGAATGAATGAGCAGTTCTTC. It specifies CASSLADRVRMNEQFF.

This clone has a handful of counts. The chain has TRBV7-6 and TRBJ2-7, with D uncertain. Trimming left V 2 bases short and J 4 bases short, with 15 bases between. The CDR3 has 15 amino acids. In germline, CDR1 is SGHVS, CDR2 FNYEAQ. The CDR3 loop is CASSLFFVPGYEQYF. DNA for the CDR3: TGTGCCAGCAGCTTATTTTTTGTACCGGGTTACGAGCAGTACTTC.

This clone was observed a few times. The genes are TRBV7-9 and TRBJ2-7, with 7 bases lining up with TRBD2. The CDR3 covers 17 residues. The V segment lost 4 bases and the J segment 4 bases; nucleotides outside the gene matches: 16. CDR1 and CDR2 (germline): SEHNR, FQNEAQ (reference sequence). CDR3 in amino acids: CASSSSVGSGELYEQYF. Here the CDR3 DNA reads TGTGCCAGCAGCTCATCTGTAGGAAGCGGGGAGCTGTACGAGCAGTACTTC. The variable domain in full, completed from reference TRBV7-9 and TRBJ2-7, reads DTGVSQNPRHKITKRGQNVTFRCDPISEHNRLYWYRQTLGQGPEFLTYFQNEAQLEKSRLLSDRFSAERPKGSFSTLEIQRTEQGDSAMYLCASSSSVGSGELYEQYFGPGTRLTVT.

The chain couples TRBV5-1 to TRBJ2-6, with D possibly being TRBD1 (5 bases). This CDR3 is 16 amino acids long. Germline CDR1 is SGHRS and CDR2 is YFSETQ. V lost 1 base and J 6 bases, leaving 14 bases between the germline ends. The CDR3 sequence is CASSLRTGFLANVLTF. Written as DNA, the CDR3 is TGCGCCAGCAGCTTGAGAACAGGTTTTCTGGCCAACGTCCTGACTTTC.

This chain joins TRBV19 and TRBJ2-7, with TRBD1 matching over 8 bases. Germline V gene lookup returns CDR1 LNHDA and CDR2 SQIVND (reference sequence). Trimming took 0 bases from V and 1 from J; bases not matched to a gene: 2. This CDR3 is 15 amino acids long. The chain's CDR3 is CASSIDRGPSYEQYF. The CDR3, as DNA: TGTGCCAGTAGTATAGACAGGGGGCCATCCTACGAGCAGTACTTC. The whole variable domain, filled in from reference TRBV19 and TRBJ2-7, reads DGGITQSPKYLFRKEGQNVTLSCEQNLNHDAMYWYRQDPGQGLRLIYYSQIVNDFQKGDIAEGYSVSREKKESFPLTVTSAQKNPTAFYLCASSIDRGPSYEQYFGPGTRLTVT.